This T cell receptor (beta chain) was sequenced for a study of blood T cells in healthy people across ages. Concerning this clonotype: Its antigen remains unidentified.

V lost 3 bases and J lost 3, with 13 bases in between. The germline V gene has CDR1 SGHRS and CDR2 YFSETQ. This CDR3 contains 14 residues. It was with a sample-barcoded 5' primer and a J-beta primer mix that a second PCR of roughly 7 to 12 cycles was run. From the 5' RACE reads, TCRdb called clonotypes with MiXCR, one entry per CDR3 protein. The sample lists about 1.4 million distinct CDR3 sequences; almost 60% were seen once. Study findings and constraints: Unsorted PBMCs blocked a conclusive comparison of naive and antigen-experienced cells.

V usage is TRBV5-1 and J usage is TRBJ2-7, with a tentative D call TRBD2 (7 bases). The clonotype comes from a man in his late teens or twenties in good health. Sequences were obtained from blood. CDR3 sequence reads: CASSYRGAGYEQYF. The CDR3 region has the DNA TGCGCCAGCAGCTACCGGGGGGCGGGCTACGAGCAGTACTTC. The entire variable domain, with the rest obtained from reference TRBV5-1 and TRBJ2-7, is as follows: KAGVTQTPRYLIKTRGQQVTLSCSPISGHRSVSWYQQTPGQGLQFLFEYFSETQRNKGNFPGRFSGRQFSNSRSEMNVSTLELGDSALYLCASSYRGAGYEQYFGPGTRLTVT.